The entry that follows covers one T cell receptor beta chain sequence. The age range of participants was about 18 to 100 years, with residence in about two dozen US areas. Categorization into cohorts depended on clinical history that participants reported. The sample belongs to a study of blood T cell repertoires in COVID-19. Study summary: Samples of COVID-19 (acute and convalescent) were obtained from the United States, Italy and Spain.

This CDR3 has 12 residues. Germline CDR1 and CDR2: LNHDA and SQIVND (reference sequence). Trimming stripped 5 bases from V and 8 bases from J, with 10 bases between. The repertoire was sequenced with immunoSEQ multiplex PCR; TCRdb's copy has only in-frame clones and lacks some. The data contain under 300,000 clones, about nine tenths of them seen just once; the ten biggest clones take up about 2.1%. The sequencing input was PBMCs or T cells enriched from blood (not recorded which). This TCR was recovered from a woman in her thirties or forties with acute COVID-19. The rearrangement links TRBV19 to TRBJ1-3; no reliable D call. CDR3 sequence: CASSFRSDTIYF. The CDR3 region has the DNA TGTGCCAGTAGTTTCCGATCGGACACCATATATTTT.